This T cell receptor (beta chain) originates from a study of cytomegalovirus exposure and HLA in healthy donors. In the study overall: Falling in the Caucasian-associated ancestry cluster were about four fifths of some 400 genotyped donors. Findings and caveats of the study: Some TCR beta chains (around 180 of them) were listed as cytomegalovirus-associated.

This CDR3 has 15 residues. Germline assignment: CDR1 SGHVS and CDR2 FNYEAQ. This clone turned up a few times. The antigen is undetermined. One end of the junction does not line up with germline, which may come from a read error. PCR amplification relied on 60 Vbeta primers (plus 13 Jbeta primers). The protocol was immunoSEQ multiplex PCR, while the TCRdb copy is restricted to in-frame clones and leaves out a portion. The sample consists of 110,000 to 150,000 clones, 65% to 85% of them appearing once. The sample taken for sequencing was PBMCs. The chain recombines TRBV7-6 with TRBJ2-5; D ambiguous. This clonotype was obtained from a male donor in good health and CMV-seronegative. The CDR3 DNA is TGTGCCAGCAGCTTAGCGAGCCACAGCCAAGAAACCCAGTACTTC. This codes for CASSLASHSQETQYF.